This TCR beta chain was obtained from a study of cytomegalovirus exposure and HLA in healthy donors. Study as a whole: Genotyping showed 70% to 90% of over 350 donors falling in the Caucasian-associated ancestry cluster.

CDR3 length: 14 residues. The V gene lost 5 bases and the J gene lost 6 bases, with 15 bases spanning the gap. Germline CDR1 reads SGHTA; CDR2 reads FQGNSA. A few counts support this clone. Vbeta (60) and Jbeta (13) primers were used in the PCR. The protocol was immunoSEQ multiplex PCR, while the TCRdb copy is restricted to in-frame clones and leaves out a portion. Among some 130,000 clones listed, 80% were seen once. The sequenced material came from PBMCs. This TCR was sampled from a male donor in good health and CMV-seronegative. The chain couples TRBV7-2 to TRBJ2-3, with unresolved D. The CDR3 is CASSRDLTADTQYF. As DNA, the CDR3 is TGTGCCAGCAGCCGCGACTTAACGGCGGATACGCAGTATTTT.